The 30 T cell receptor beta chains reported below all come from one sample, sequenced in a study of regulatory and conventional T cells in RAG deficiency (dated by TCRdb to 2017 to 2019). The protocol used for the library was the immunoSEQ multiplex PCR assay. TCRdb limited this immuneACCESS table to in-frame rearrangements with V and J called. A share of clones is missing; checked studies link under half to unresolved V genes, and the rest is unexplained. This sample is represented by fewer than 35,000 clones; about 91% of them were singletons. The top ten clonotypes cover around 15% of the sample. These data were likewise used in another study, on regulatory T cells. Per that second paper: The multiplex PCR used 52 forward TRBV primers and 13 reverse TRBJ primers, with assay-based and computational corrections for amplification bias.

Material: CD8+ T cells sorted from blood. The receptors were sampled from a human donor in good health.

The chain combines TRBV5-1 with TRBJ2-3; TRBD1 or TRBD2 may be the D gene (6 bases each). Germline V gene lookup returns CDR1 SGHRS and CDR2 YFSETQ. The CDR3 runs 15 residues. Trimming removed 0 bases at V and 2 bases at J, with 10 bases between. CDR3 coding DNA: TGCGCCAGCAGCTTGGTTACGGGGGCCACAGATACGCAGTATTTT. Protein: CASSLVTGATDTQYF.

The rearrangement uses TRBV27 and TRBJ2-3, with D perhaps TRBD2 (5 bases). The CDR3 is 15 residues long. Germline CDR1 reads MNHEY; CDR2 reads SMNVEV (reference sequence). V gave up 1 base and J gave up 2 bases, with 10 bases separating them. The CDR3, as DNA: TGTGCCAGCAGTTTATACTCGGGGATCACAGATACGCAGTATTTT. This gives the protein CASSLYSGITDTQYF.

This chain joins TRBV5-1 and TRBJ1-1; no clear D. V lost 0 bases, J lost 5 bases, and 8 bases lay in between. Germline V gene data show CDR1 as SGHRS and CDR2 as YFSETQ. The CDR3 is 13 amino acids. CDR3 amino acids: CASSLDPSTEAFF. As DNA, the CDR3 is TGCGCCAGCAGCTTGGACCCCAGTACTGAAGCTTTCTTT. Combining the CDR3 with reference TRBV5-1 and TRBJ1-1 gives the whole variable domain KAGVTQTPRYLIKTRGQQVTLSCSPISGHRSVSWYQQTPGQGLQFLFEYFSETQRNKGNFPGRFSGRQFSNSRSEMNVSTLELGDSALYLCASSLDPSTEAFFGQGTRLTVV.

The CDR3 sequence: CASRMDQTGTYEQYF. In DNA form, the CDR3 reads TGTGCCAGCAGAATGGACCAGACAGGGACCTACGAGCAGTACTTC. The chain has TRBV6-5 and TRBJ2-7; 7 bases agree with TRBD1. The CDR3 totals 15 residues. Per the germline V gene, CDR1 is MNHEY and CDR2 is SVGAGI. Trimming took 6 bases from V and 2 from J; bases not matched to a gene: 10.

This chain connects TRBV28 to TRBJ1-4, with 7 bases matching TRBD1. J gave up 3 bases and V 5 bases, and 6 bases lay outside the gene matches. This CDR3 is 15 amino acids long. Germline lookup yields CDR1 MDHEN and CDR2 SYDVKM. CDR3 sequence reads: CASSTGVGANEKLFF. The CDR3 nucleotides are TGTGCCAGCAGTACAGGGGTGGGCGCTAATGAAAAACTGTTTTTT. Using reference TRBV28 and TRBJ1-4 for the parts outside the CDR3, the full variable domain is DVKVTQSSRYLVKRTGEKVFLECVQDMDHENMFWYRQDPGLGLRLIYFSYDVKMKEKGDIPEGYSVSREKKERFSLILESASTNQTSMYLCASSTGVGANEKLFFGSGTQLSVL.

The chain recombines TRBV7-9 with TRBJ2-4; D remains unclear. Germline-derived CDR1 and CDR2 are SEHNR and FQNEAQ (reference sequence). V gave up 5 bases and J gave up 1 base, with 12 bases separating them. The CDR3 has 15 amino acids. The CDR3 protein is CASSSLEVAKNIQYF. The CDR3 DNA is TGTGCCAGCAGCAGCCTAGAGGTCGCCAAAAACATTCAGTACTTC.

For the CDR3, the DNA is TGCGCCAGCAGCCGGGCAGGGACCTCCTACGAGCAGTACTTC. Its protein product is CASSRAGTSYEQYF. This sequence joins TRBV4-1 and TRBJ2-7; D is tentatively TRBD1 or TRBD2 (5 bases each). The V end lost 4 bases, the J end lost 0 bases, and 10 bases lay between the germline ends. Germline V gives CDR1 MGHRA, CDR2 YSYEKL. This CDR3 spans 14 amino acids.

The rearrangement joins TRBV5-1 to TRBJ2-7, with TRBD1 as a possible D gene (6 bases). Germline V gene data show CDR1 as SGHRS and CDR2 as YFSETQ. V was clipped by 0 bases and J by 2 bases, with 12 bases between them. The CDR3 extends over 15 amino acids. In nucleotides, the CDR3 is TGCGCCAGCAGCTTGGCTGGGGGCGATACCTACGAGCAGTACTTC. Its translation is CASSLAGGDTYEQYF.

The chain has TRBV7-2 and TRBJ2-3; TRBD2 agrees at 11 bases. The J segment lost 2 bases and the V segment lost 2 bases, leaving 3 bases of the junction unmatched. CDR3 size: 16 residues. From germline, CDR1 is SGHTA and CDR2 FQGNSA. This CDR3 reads CASSLLAGGSTDTQYF. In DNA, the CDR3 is TGTGCCAGCAGCTTACTAGCGGGGGGATCCACAGATACGCAGTATTTT. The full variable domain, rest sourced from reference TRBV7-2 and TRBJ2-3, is GAGVSQSPSNKVTEKGKDVELRCDPISGHTALYWYRQSLGQGLEFLIYFQGNSAPDKSGLPSDRFSAERTGGSVSTLTIQRTQQEDSAVYLCASSLLAGGSTDTQYFGPGTRLTVL.

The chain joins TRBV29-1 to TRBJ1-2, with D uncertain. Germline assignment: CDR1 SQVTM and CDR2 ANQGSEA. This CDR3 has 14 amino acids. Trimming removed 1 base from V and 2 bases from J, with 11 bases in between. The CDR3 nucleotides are TGCAGCGTTGAAGTTGCAGGCGTGAACTATGGCTACACCTTC. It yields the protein CSVEVAGVNYGYTF. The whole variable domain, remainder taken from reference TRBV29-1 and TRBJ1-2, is SAVISQKPSRDICQRGTSLTIQCQVDSQVTMMFWYRQQPGQSLTLIATANQGSEATYESGFVIDKFPISRPNLTFSTLTVSNMSPEDSSIYLCSVEVAGVNYGYTFGSGTRLTVV.

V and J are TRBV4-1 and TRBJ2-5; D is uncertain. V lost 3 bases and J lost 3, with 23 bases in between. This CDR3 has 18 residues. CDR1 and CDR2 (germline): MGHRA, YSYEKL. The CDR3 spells CASSHRRGPLSSEETQYF. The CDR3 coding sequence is TGCGCCAGCAGCCACCGTCGTGGGCCACTTAGCAGCGAAGAGACCCAGTACTTC.

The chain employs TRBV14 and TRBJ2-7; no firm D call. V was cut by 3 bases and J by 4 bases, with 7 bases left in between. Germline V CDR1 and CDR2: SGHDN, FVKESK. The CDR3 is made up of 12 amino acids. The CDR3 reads CASSHVRYEQYF. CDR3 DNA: TGTGCCAGCAGCCACGTTCGTTACGAGCAGTACTTC.

CDR3 residues: CASSQSDRLDGYTF. Here the CDR3 DNA reads TGCGCCAGCAGCCAGTCGGACCGATTGGATGGCTACACCTTC. The V gene is TRBV4-1, the J gene TRBJ1-2; D is unresolved. Germline CDR1 and CDR2: MGHRA and YSYEKL. The CDR3 sequence is 14 residues long. V lost 3 bases and J lost 6, with 14 bases in between.

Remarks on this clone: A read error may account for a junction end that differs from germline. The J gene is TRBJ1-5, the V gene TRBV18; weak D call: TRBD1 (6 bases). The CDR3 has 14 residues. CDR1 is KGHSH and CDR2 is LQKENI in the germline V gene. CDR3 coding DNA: TGTGCCAGCTCACTTTACAGGGAGCGGCCAGCCCCAGCATTT. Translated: CASSLYRERPAPAF.

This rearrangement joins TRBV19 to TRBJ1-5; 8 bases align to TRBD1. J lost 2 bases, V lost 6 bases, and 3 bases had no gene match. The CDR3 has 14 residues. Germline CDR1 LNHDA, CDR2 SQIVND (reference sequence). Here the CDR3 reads CASSWGQGNQPQHF. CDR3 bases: TGTGCCAGTAGCTGGGGACAGGGCAATCAGCCCCAGCATTTT.

This CDR3 is CAISEGTGNTIYF. In DNA, the CDR3 is TGTGCCATCAGTGAAGGGACTGGAAACACCATATATTTT. The V gene is TRBV10-3, the J gene TRBJ1-3; D unclear. The germline CDR1 and CDR2 sequences are ENHRY and SYGVKD. The length of the CDR3 is 13 residues. Trimming cost V 3 bases and J 2 bases, with 5 bases left between them.

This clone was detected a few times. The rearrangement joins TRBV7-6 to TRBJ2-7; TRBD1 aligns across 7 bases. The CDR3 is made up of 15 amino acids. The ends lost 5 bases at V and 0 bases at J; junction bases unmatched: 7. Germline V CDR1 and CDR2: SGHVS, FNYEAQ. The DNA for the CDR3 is TGTGCCAGCAGCGAGCGACAGGGTGACTCCTACGAGCAGTACTTC. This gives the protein CASSERQGDSYEQYF.

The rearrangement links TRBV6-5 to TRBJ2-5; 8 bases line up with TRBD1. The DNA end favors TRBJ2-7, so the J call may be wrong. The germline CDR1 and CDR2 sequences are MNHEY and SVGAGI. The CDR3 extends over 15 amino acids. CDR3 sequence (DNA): TGTGCCAGCAGCCTGGCCCCTACAGGGGGCTACGAGCAGTACTTC. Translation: CASSLAPTGGYEQYF.

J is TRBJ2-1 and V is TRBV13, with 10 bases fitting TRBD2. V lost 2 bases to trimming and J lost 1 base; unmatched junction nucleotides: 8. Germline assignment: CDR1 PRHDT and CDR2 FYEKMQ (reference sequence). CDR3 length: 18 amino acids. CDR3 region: CASSLRFVSGRSYNEQFF. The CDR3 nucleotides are TGTGCCAGCAGCTTACGTTTCGTTAGCGGGAGGTCCTACAATGAGCAGTTCTTC.

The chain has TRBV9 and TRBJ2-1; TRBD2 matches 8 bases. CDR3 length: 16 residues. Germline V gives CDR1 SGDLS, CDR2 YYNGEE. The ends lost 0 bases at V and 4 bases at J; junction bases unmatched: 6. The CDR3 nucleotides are TGTGCCAGCAGCGTAGATACTAGCGGTAGATACAATGAGCAGTTCTTC. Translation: CASSVDTSGRYNEQFF.

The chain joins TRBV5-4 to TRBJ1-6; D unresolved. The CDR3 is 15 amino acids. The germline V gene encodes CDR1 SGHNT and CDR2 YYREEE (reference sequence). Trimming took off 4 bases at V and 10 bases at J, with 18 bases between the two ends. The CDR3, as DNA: TGTGCCAGCAGCCCGGCGGGCGGGAACCCCTCACCCCTCCACTTT. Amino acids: CASSPAGGNPSPLHF.

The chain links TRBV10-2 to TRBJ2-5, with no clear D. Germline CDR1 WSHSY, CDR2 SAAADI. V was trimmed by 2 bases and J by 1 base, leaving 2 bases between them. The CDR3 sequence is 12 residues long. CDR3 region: CASSEIQETQYF. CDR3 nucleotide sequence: TGCGCCAGCAGTGAGATCCAAGAGACCCAGTACTTC.

This CDR3 is CASSLGELGSGEQYF. The CDR3 DNA reads as TGTGCCAGCAGCTTAGGGGAGCTGGGTTCGGGCGAGCAGTACTTC. This chain links TRBV7-2 with TRBJ2-7; tentatively, D is TRBD2 (5 bases). The germline V and J ends were trimmed by 1 base and 6 bases, with 16 bases remaining between them. Germline V gene sequence: CDR1 SGHTA, CDR2 FQGNSA. The CDR3 contains 15 residues.

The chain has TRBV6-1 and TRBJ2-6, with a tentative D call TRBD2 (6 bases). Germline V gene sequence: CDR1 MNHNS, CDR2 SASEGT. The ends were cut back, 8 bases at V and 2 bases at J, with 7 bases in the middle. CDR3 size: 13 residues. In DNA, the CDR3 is TGTGCCAGCGGAGGGCCTGGGGCCAACGTCCTGACTTTC. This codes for CASGGPGANVLTF.

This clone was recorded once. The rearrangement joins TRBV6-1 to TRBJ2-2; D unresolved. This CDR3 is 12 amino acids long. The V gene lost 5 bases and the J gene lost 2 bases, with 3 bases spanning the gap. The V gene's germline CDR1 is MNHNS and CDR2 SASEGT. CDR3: CASSSNTGELFF. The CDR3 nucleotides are TGTGCCAGCAGTTCCAACACCGGGGAGCTGTTTTTT.

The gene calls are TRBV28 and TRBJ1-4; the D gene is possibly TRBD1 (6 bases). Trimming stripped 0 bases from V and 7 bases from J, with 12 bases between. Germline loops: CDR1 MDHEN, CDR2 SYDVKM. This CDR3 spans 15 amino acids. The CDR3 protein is CASSLWGAGSEKLFF. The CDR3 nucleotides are TGTGCCAGCAGTTTATGGGGGGCCGGATCTGAAAAACTGTTTTTT.

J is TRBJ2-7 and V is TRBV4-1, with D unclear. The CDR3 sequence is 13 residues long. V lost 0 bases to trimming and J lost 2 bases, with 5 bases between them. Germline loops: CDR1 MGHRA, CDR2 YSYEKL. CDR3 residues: CASSQDAAYEQYF. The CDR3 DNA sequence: TGCGCCAGCAGCCAAGATGCGGCCTACGAGCAGTACTTC.

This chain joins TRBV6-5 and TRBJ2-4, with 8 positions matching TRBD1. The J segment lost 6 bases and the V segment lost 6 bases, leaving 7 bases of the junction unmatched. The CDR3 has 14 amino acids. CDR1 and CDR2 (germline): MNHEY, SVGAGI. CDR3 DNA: TGTGCCAGCAGGGGCGGACAGGGAGGAAACATTCAGTACTTC. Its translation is CASRGGQGGNIQYF.

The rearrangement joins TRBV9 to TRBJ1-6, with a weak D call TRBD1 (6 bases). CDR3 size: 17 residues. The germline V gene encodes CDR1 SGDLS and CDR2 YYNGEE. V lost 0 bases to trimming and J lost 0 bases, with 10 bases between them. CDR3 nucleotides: TGTGCCAGCAGCGTAGGAACAGGGAGCTCCTATAATTCACCCCTCCACTTT. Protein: CASSVGTGSSYNSPLHF.

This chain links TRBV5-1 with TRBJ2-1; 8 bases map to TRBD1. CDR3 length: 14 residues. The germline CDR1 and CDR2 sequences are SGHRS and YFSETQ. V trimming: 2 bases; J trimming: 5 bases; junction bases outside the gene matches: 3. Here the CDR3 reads CASSFRTGHNEQFF. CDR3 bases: TGCGCCAGCAGCTTTAGGACAGGGCACAATGAGCAGTTCTTC.